This T cell receptor beta chain comes out of a study of OX40 agonist ivuxolimab in advanced cancers. As for the study in general: Treatment of patients was with ivuxolimab, an agonistic anti-OX40 (CD134) antibody.

Notes on this clone: Its antigen is not identified.

Some clones are missing from TCRdb's copy, which holds only in-frame ones; the method was immunoSEQ multiplex PCR. The data hold about 70,000 clones, with 75% to 90% observed a single time. Germline assignment: CDR1 SEHNR and CDR2 FQNEAQ (reference sequence). The V gene end was trimmed by 7 bases and the J gene end by 0 bases; junction bases not matched to a gene: 16. This CDR3 contains 18 residues. Study results and caveats: Expanded clones were, on average, more numerous among CD8+ T cells than CD4+. Those patients achieving a partial response at 0.1-3.0 mg/kg showed among the lowest clonal expansion.

This TCR was sampled from an adult with an advanced solid tumor such as melanoma, head and neck, liver or kidney cancer. This chain connects TRBV7-9 to TRBJ2-3; 7 bases are shared with TRBD1. Source: CD4+ or CD8+ T cells sorted from blood, taken in a trial of the OX40 agonist ivuxolimab. This CDR3 reads CASIKRQGLSPSTDTQYF. The CDR3 DNA is TGTGCCAGCATCAAACGACAGGGCCTATCCCCTAGCACAGATACGCAGTATTTT.